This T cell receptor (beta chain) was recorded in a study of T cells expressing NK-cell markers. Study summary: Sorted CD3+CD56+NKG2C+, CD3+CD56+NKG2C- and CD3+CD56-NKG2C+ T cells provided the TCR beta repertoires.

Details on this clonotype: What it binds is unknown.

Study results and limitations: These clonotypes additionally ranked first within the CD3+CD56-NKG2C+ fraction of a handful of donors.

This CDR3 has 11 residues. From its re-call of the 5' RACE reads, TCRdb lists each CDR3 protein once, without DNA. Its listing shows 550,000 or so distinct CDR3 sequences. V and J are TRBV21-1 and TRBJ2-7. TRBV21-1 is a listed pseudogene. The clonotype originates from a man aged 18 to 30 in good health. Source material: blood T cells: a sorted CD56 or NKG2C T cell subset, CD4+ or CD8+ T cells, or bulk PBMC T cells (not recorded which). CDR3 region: CASRGPYEQYF.